The T cell receptor (beta chain) under discussion was sequenced for a study of regulatory T cells in long-lasting Graves disease. Arm-PCR of CDR3 regions and iRepertoire HTBI primers were the basis on which TCR beta libraries were built. From the multiplex PCR reads, TCRdb called clonotypes with MiXCR, one entry per CDR3 protein. The table includes 500,000 or so distinct CDR3 sequences, around 16% detected once. Time point reported: newly diagnosed GD, antithyroid drugs for less than 3 months. PBMCs provided the RNA from which the TCR library was made. Trimming left V 4 bases short and J 5 bases short, with 8 bases between. The germline CDR1 and CDR2 sequences are LGHDT and YNNKEL (reference sequence). The CDR3 length is 12 residues. This clonotype was seen more than once but under ten times. The same data also contributed to another study, on T cells in Graves' hyperthyroidism and ophthalmopathy.

The rearrangement links TRBV3-1 to TRBJ2-5, with D unresolved. The receptor was isolated from a man aged 40-49 years with Graves disease. The input for sequencing was peripheral blood mononuclear cells (PBMCs), taken at new diagnosis, from a patient treated with antithyroid drugs. In DNA, the CDR3 is TGTGCCAGCAGCCCCATCGATGAGACCCAGTACTTC. Translation: CASSPIDETQYF.